Here is one T cell receptor beta chain with its context. As handled by the study authors: From reference gene primer amplification, estimates of nucleated cell counts were derived. Profiling relied on immunoSEQ multiplex PCR, and the TCRdb table lists in-frame clones only, not all of them. V and J calls and clone size are as listed in that table; D and trimming were resolved from the DNA. The table has about 98,000 clones, roughly 82% seen once. CDR1 SGHNT and CDR2 YYREEE come from the germline V gene (reference sequence). This CDR3 region has 14 residues. Trimming shortened V by 4 bases and J by 1 base, and 11 bases separated the two germline ends. This sample was taken from a study of blood T cell repertoires in COVID-19. Study details: Acute and convalescent COVID-19 specimens originated in the United States, Italy and Spain. T cells, B-cell-depleted T cells, or PBMCs supplied cDNA or gDNA.

Sequences were obtained from peripheral blood. The sequence was collected from a man aged 65 to 79 with active or convalescent COVID-19. The chain joins TRBV5-4 to TRBJ2-5; D is ambiguous. The DNA for the CDR3 is TGTGCCAGCAGCGAAATGGCTAGCCAAGAGACCCAGTACTTC. It yields the protein CASSEMASQETQYF.